These 28 T cell receptor beta chains originate from one sample sequenced in a study of T cell clonality in common variable immunodeficiency. TCRdb keeps only in-frame clones here, not all; method: immunoSEQ multiplex PCR. Singletons are absent from the sample, which has 55,000 or so clones. The sample consisted of peripheral blood mononuclear cells. The receptors were sampled from a person aged 18 to 70 in good health.

This clone was picked up many times. The read halts 3 residues ahead of the CDR3 end, with the missing end drawn from the germline J gene. The chain employs TRBV19 and TRBJ1-5; D perhaps matches TRBD1 (6 bases). The CDR3 loop spans 13 amino acids. Germline V gives CDR1 LNHDA, CDR2 SQIVND (reference sequence). With 5 bases removed from V and 4 bases from J, the gap between germline ends came to 9 bases. The CDR3 here is CASSWTANQPQHF. The part of the CDR3 DNA that was read is TGTGCCAGTAGTTGGACAGCAAATCAGCCC.

The table lists this clone with many counts. The CDR3 sequence is CASSRQGSTDTQYF. The CDR3 bases that were read are TGTGCCAGCAGCCGACAGGGGAGCACAGATACG. V gene TRBV5-6 combines with J gene TRBJ2-3, with TRBD1 matching 8 bases. The read terminates 3 residues before the CDR3 end, so the remaining end is supplied by the germline J gene. V gave up 4 bases and J gave up 0 bases; unmatched junction bases: 1. The CDR3 has 14 residues. In germline, CDR1 is SGHDT, CDR2 YYEEEE.

Details on this clone: The read ends 3 residues before the CDR3 terminus; that terminus is restored from the germline J gene. The chain couples TRBV13 to TRBJ2-3, with TRBD2 matching 7 bases. CDR1 is PRHDT and CDR2 is FYEKMQ in the germline V gene (reference sequence). CDR3 length: 13 amino acids. CDR3 DNA, as far as it was read: TGTGCCAGCAGCCAAACTGGGGGGGAGACG. Its protein is CASSQTGGET. The whole CDR3 is CASSQTGGETQYF.

This clone was recorded many times. With the read ending 3 residues before the CDR3 end, the germline J gene is used to fill in that end. The chain uses TRBV6-4 and TRBJ2-1; 8 bases are a match to TRBD1. Germline trimming cut 5 bases from V and 6 bases from J; bases unmatched to any gene: 3. Germline V gene sequence: CDR1 MRHNA, CDR2 SNTAGT. The CDR3 sequence is 13 residues long. The chain's CDR3 is CASSRTGTNEQFF. CDR3 DNA, as far as it was read: TGTGCCAGCAGTCGGACAGGGACCAATGAG.

The table lists this clone with many counts. The missing CDR3 end, 3 residues past where the read stops, is filled in from the germline J gene. The chain carries TRBV10-3 and TRBJ2-7; 10 bases match TRBD2. The V segment lost 6 bases and the J segment 2 bases; nucleotides outside the gene matches: 4. CDR1 and CDR2 from the germline V gene are ENHRY and SYGVKD. The CDR3 consists of 14 residues. The CDR3 is CAIRGTSAAYEQYF. The CDR3 DNA, read in part, is TGTGCCATCAGAGGGACTAGCGCCGCCTACGAG.

This clone was detected many times. The read stops 3 residues short of the end of the CDR3; the missing end is completed from the germline J gene. J is TRBJ2-7 and V is TRBV6-1, with 9 positions matching TRBD1. This CDR3 contains 13 residues. Germline CDR1 reads MNHNS; CDR2 reads SASEGT. Trimming at V came to 4 bases and at J to 6 bases, leaving 4 bases not matched to a gene. CDR3 sequence: CASSGDREREQYF. The DNA read from the CDR3 is TGTGCCAGCAGTGGGGACAGGGAGCGCGAG.

About this clone itself: The sequence runs out 3 residues before the end of the CDR3; the remainder is reconstructed from the germline J gene. This chain links TRBV2 with TRBJ1-1; D may be TRBD1 (5 bases). CDR3 size: 13 residues. The V end lost 10 bases, the J end lost 1 base, and 13 bases lay between the germline ends. Germline V gene sequence: CDR1 SNHLY, CDR2 FYNNEI. The part of the CDR3 DNA that was read is TGTGCCATCCTCCAGGGCCCGAACACTGAA. Translated, it gives CAILQGPNTE. The full CDR3 protein is CAILQGPNTEAFF.

This clone has a count of ten or more. The read ends 3 residues early relative to the CDR3; the germline J gene fills the gap. This chain uses TRBV14 with TRBJ2-1; 10 bases line up with TRBD2. Germline V gene lookup returns CDR1 SGHDN and CDR2 FVKESK. After removal of 1 base from V and 4 bases from J, the junction contained 4 bases not matched to a gene. This CDR3 is 16 amino acids long. Incomplete CDR3 DNA: TGTGCCAGCAGCCAAGTACAGCGGGGGGGATACAATGAG. Protein sequence: CASSQVQRGGYNE. The CDR3 in its entirety is CASSQVQRGGYNEQFF.

This clone was counted at least ten times. The read finishes 3 residues shy of the CDR3 end, and the germline J gene is used to complete it. The chain recombines TRBV20-1 with TRBJ2-3; 8 bases match TRBD2. Germline-derived CDR1 and CDR2 are DFQATT and SNEGSKA (reference sequence). The CDR3 covers 16 residues. V trimming: 0 bases; J trimming: 7 bases; junction bases outside the gene matches: 12. The sequenced CDR3 bases are TGCAGTGCTAGAGATCCCTTCGAGCGGGGGAGGTATACG. This sequence encodes CSARDPFERGRYT. The entire CDR3 protein is CSARDPFERGRYTQYF.

The sample holds a few counts of this clone. The sequence runs out 3 residues before the end of the CDR3; the remainder is reconstructed from the germline J gene. J is TRBJ1-1 and V is TRBV20-1, with D unclear. Trimming took off 3 bases at V and 1 base at J, with 9 bases between the two ends. The CDR3 covers 13 residues. Germline V CDR1 and CDR2: DFQATT, SNEGSKA (reference sequence). The covered CDR3 bases are TGCAGTGCTAGTAAACAGCAGAACACTGAA. It yields the protein CSASKQQNTE. The entire CDR3 reads CSASKQQNTEAFF.

A note on this clone: The read stops 3 residues short of the end of the CDR3; the missing end is completed from the germline J gene. V usage is TRBV6-1 and J usage is TRBJ1-2; TRBD1 might be the D (6 bases). The CDR3 extends over 15 amino acids. Germline V gene lookup returns CDR1 MNHNS and CDR2 SASEGT. CDR3 residues: CASSEAQGGGYDYTF. The DNA read from the CDR3 is TGTGCCAGCAGTGAAGCGCAGGGAGGGGGATACGAC.

This clone was counted only a few times. The read comes to an end 3 residues before the CDR3 does, leaving the germline J gene to fill in the end. The chain uses TRBV19 and TRBJ1-1; the match to TRBD1 covers 10 bases. Germline V lookup: CDR1 LNHDA, CDR2 SQIVND (reference sequence). This CDR3 region has 18 residues. The CDR3 region is CASKPGTGALSSYNEAFF. The covered CDR3 bases are TGTGCCAGTAAGCCGGGGACAGGGGCGTTGAGCTCCTACAATGAG. Based on the CDR3 plus reference TRBV19 and TRBJ1-1, the full variable domain is DGGITQSPKYLFRKEGQNVTLSCEQNLNHDAMYWYRQDPGQGLRLIYYSQIVNDFQKGDIAEGYSVSREKKESFPLTVTSAQKNPTAFYLCASKPGTGALSSYNEAFFGQGTRLTVV.

The sample holds many counts of this clone. The sequence runs out 3 residues before the end of the CDR3; the remainder is reconstructed from the germline J gene. The chain links TRBV20-1 to TRBJ1-4, with 9 bases fitting TRBD1. The V segment lost 0 bases and the J segment 6 bases; nucleotides outside the gene matches: 5. The CDR3 is 15 amino acids. The germline V gene has CDR1 DFQATT and CDR2 SNEGSKA (reference sequence). CDR3 DNA, as far as it was read: TGCAGTGCTAGAGATAGTCGGACAGGGGATGAAAAA. It codes for CSARDSRTGDEK. In full, the CDR3 is CSARDSRTGDEKLFF.

This clone has ten or more counts. The read gets to within 3 residues of the CDR3 end, and the germline J gene fills in the rest. The gene calls are TRBV19 and TRBJ1-5; TRBD1 might be the D (6 bases). Between the trimmed V and J ends, which lost 7 bases and 3 bases, there was a span of 22 bases. This CDR3 has 17 amino acids. The germline V gene encodes CDR1 LNHDA and CDR2 SQIVND (reference sequence). CDR3 DNA, as far as it was read: TGTGCCAGTACCCAGAGTCAGGGGCGAGGAGTCAATCAGCCC. This gives the protein CASTQSQGRGVNQP. From start to end, the CDR3 is CASTQSQGRGVNQPQHF.

At least ten counts were recorded for this clone. The read stops 3 residues short of the end of the CDR3; the missing end is completed from the germline J gene. The chain couples TRBV5-6 to TRBJ2-5; 7 nucleotides match TRBD2. Unmatched junction bases numbered 8, after V lost 4 bases and J lost 5 bases. CDR3 length: 14 residues. CDR1 and CDR2 (germline): SGHDT, YYEEEE. The CDR3 loop is CASSHWDYRETQYF. The sequenced part of the CDR3 DNA is TGTGCCAGCAGCCATTGGGACTATCGGGAGACC.

This clone has ten or more counts. The chain's CDR3 is CASSLVGPGANVLTF. The CDR3 bases that were read are TGCGCCAGCAGCTTGGTGGGGCCTGGGGCCAACGTC. The V gene is TRBV5-1, the J gene TRBJ2-6; the D gene is possibly TRBD1 (5 bases). The read halts 3 residues ahead of the CDR3 end, with the missing end drawn from the germline J gene. V lost 0 bases and J 2 bases, leaving 6 bases between the germline ends. The CDR3 extends over 15 amino acids. Germline lookup yields CDR1 SGHRS and CDR2 YFSETQ.

In its sample, this clone was seen many times. The sequence runs out 3 residues before the end of the CDR3; the remainder is reconstructed from the germline J gene. The genes are TRBV19 and TRBJ2-5; 7 bases are shared with TRBD1. Trimming cost V 6 bases and J 2 bases; bases outside gene matches: 12. This CDR3 contains 16 residues. Germline V gives CDR1 LNHDA, CDR2 SQIVND (reference sequence). CDR3 amino acids: CASSIFDRTGQETQYF. The sequenced CDR3 bases are TGTGCCAGTAGCATATTCGACAGGACAGGACAAGAGACC.

This clone appeared many times. The read falls 3 residues short of the CDR3 end, and the missing part is taken from the germline J gene. The chain couples TRBV19 to TRBJ1-2, with 7 bases fitting TRBD1. Per germline, CDR1 LNHDA and CDR2 SQIVND (reference sequence). CDR3 length: 16 residues. J gave up 4 bases and V 3 bases, and 11 bases lay outside the gene matches. The CDR3 region is CASSMDRDSISYGYTF. The covered CDR3 bases are TGTGCCAGTAGTATGGATCGGGACAGTATCAGCTATGGC. Supplemented by reference TRBV19 and TRBJ1-2, the full variable domain reads DGGITQSPKYLFRKEGQNVTLSCEQNLNHDAMYWYRQDPGQGLRLIYYSQIVNDFQKGDIAEGYSVSREKKESFPLTVTSAQKNPTAFYLCASSMDRDSISYGYTFGSGTRLTVV.

The table lists this clone with many counts. With the read ending 3 residues before the CDR3 end, the germline J gene is used to fill in that end. This chain joins TRBV6-2 or TRBV6-3 and TRBJ2-5, with a tentative D call TRBD2 (6 bases). The V end lost 2 bases, the J end lost 6 bases, and 16 bases lay between the germline ends. The germline gives CDR1 MNHEY, CDR2 SVGEGT. CDR3 length: 15 residues. The CDR3 protein is CASSYTGAGMKTQYF. The CDR3 DNA, read in part, is TGTGCCAGCAGTTACACTGGGGCGGGGATGAAGACC.

This clone has at least ten counts. The read falls 3 residues short of the CDR3 end, and the missing part is taken from the germline J gene. The V gene is TRBV18, the J gene TRBJ2-3; 7 nucleotides agree with TRBD1. The CDR3 length is 15 residues. V was clipped by 3 bases and J by 1 base; unmatched bases: 4. Germline V gene data show CDR1 as KGHSH and CDR2 as LQKENI. The CDR3 bases that were read are TGTGCCAGCTCACCGGGGGACAGCCGCACAGATACG. It translates to CASSPGDSRTDT. The whole CDR3 region reads CASSPGDSRTDTQYF.

This clone was recorded many times. The read falls 3 residues short of the CDR3 end, and the missing part is taken from the germline J gene. This rearrangement joins TRBV6-4 to TRBJ2-1; TRBD2 aligns across 7 bases. The trim removed 2 bases at V and 2 bases at J, leaving 0 bases unmatched. The CDR3 contains 14 residues. Germline V CDR1 and CDR2: MRHNA, SNTAGT. The covered CDR3 bases are TGTGCCAGCAGTGACGGGGGGGCCTACAATGAG. It is translated as CASSDGGAYNE. The CDR3 in its entirety is CASSDGGAYNEQFF.

In this sample, this clone turned up many times. The CDR3 goes on 3 residues after the read ends, and that part is filled in from the germline J gene. The chain employs TRBV20-1 and TRBJ2-3, with 9 bases that match TRBD1. This CDR3 region has 15 residues. Germline-derived CDR1 and CDR2 are DFQATT and SNEGSKA (reference sequence). The part of the CDR3 DNA that was read is TGCAGTGCAGCTCCCCCGGGACAGGGACGGGAGACG. It yields the protein CSAAPPGQGRET. The CDR3 reads in full as CSAAPPGQGRETQYF.

At least ten counts were recorded for this clone. An end of the junction differs from the germline gene, which may be a read error. The DNA ends 3 residues before the CDR3 does, and the rest of the CDR3 is filled in from the germline J gene. The chain has TRBV19 and TRBJ1-2; 9 bases align to TRBD1. The CDR3 runs to 13 residues. From germline, CDR1 is LNHDA and CDR2 SQIVND (reference sequence). The part of the CDR3 DNA that was read is TGTGCCAATAGTACAACAGGGGGCACTGGC. Protein product: CANSTTGGTG. The full CDR3 is CANSTTGGTGYTF.

This clone was recorded many times. The read falls 3 residues short of the CDR3 end, and the missing part is taken from the germline J gene. V gene TRBV20-1 combines with J gene TRBJ2-5; 9 nucleotides agree with TRBD1. V lost 7 bases and J lost 5; bases outside the gene matches: 5. Germline CDR1 and CDR2: DFQATT and SNEGSKA (reference sequence). CDR3 size: 12 residues. CDR3 sequence reads: CSVDRGRETQYF. Incomplete CDR3 DNA: TGCAGTGTCGACAGGGGGAGGGAGACC.

This clone was picked up many times. With the read ending 3 residues before the CDR3 end, the germline J gene is used to fill in that end. The V gene is TRBV19, the J gene TRBJ1-2, with TRBD1 identical over 10 bases. V dropped 7 bases and J dropped 3; count of bases not matched to a gene: 8. The CDR3 covers 15 residues. CDR1 is LNHDA and CDR2 is SQIVND in the germline V gene (reference sequence). The CDR3 here is CASTARTGGDYGYTF. The DNA read from the CDR3 is TGTGCCAGTACCGCACGGACAGGGGGAGACTATGGC.

In its sample, this clone was seen many times. Sequencing ends 3 residues short of the CDR3 end; the germline J gene provides the rest. The chain combines TRBV5-1 with TRBJ1-2; 8 bases align to TRBD1. V gave up 3 bases and J gave up 6 bases; unmatched junction bases: 13. CDR1 and CDR2 from the germline V gene are SGHRS and YFSETQ. This CDR3 has 16 residues. The CDR3 spells CASSSDRESTSDGYTF. The sequenced part of the CDR3 DNA is TGCGCCAGCAGCTCGGACAGGGAAAGTACTTCGGATGGC.

In the case of this clone: The observed sequence ends 3 residues before the CDR3 terminus, with the missing tail filled in from the germline J gene. The chain carries TRBV7-7 and TRBJ1-5, with 10 positions matching TRBD1. With V trimmed by 3 bases and J by 0 bases, 8 bases remained unmatched. The CDR3 is made up of 18 amino acids. Germline lookup yields CDR1 SSHAT and CDR2 FNYEAQ (reference sequence). CDR3 amino acids: CASSFPGQGFYSNQPQHF. Incomplete CDR3 DNA: TGTGCCAGCAGCTTCCCGGGACAGGGGTTTTATAGCAATCAGCCC. Variable domain in full (rest from reference TRBV7-7 and TRBJ1-5): GAGVSQSPRYKVTKRGQDVTLRCDPISSHATLYWYQQALGQGPEFLTYFNYEAQPDKSGLPSDRFSAERPEGSISTLTIQRTEQRDSAMYRCASSFPGQGFYSNQPQHFGDGTRLSIL.

The table lists this clone with many counts. One end of the junction varies from germline; a read error may be responsible. The read terminates 3 residues ahead of where the CDR3 ends, so the germline J gene completes it. The rearrangement joins TRBV4-2 to TRBJ2-3; no firm D call. CDR3 length: 16 residues. CDR1 is LGHNA, CDR2 YNFKEQ, per germline. The CDR3 DNA, read in part, is TGCGCCAGCAGCCCCGAAGGCGGCTCTAGCACAGATACG. The encoded protein is CASSPEGGSSTDT. The full CDR3 protein is CASSPEGGSSTDTQYF.